This T cell receptor beta chain derives from a study of CD8+ T cells in alopecia areata. Across the whole study: Treated patients were dosed with oral tofacitinib, taking 5 to 10 mg twice daily.

Points on this clone: Its antigen remains unknown.

Sequencing used cDNA as its template, made by extracting RNA and reverse transcribing it. TCRdb's table, derived via immunoSEQ multiplex PCR, lists solely in-frame clones and lacks some. The top ten clones hold approximately 1.2% of a sample with under 300,000 clones, about 68% of them seen once. Deletions cut 7 bases from V and 7 bases from J, with 23 bases between. The CDR3 totals 15 residues. Germline-derived CDR1 and CDR2 are SNHLY and FYNNEI. Study outcomes and limitations: With patients, TCR sharing proved less clear than in mice, a difference possibly related to HLA.

The chain uses TRBV2 and TRBJ2-7; weak D call: TRBD2 (5 bases). This sequence originates from a human donor with alopecia areata. The input for sequencing was CD4+ T cells sorted from blood, taken at week 0. DNA for the CDR3: TGTGCCAGCAAAAGTGAAGGTGCTAGGACTGGGGAGCAGTACTTC. Translation: CASKSEGARTGEQYF.